Listed below are T cell receptor beta chains from one sample, sequenced in a study of blood T cell repertoires in COVID-19. Measured with immunoSEQ multiplex PCR; TCRdb has only the in-frame clones, and not every one. The table has 210,000 or so clones, less than 90% seen once. Material for sequencing was peripheral blood. Source of these receptors: a human donor in a cohort sampled during active COVID-19. Both conserved end residues are trimmed from each CDR3. Clone size is given for some rows only: seen once, a few or many times, or a class if the clone is expanded.

clone_size v_call cdr3_aa
- TRBV5-1 ASSFGGMGVNTEAF
- TRBV15 ATSRGTLGTYEQY
- TRBV2 ASSASGSSADTQY
- TRBV19 ATSGGGGRPQH
- TRBV9 ASSVGAGGAFNQPQH
- TRBV4-1 ASSQWWDRGFYSNQPQH
- TRBV4-2 ASSQDPHMQETQY
few TRBV2 ASSEQTANYGYT
- TRBV5-1 ASSLEDRANTEAF
- TRBV7-9 ASSLAVRESGNEQF
- TRBV19 ASSIEEGTGELF
- TRBV27 ASSLFGGRATDTQY
few TRBV10-3 AISAGQNTGELF
- TRBV5-1 ASSQADLSGEAF
- TRBV21-1 ASSKALGAGNYGYT
- TRBV24-1 ATSDSNTGEAF
- TRBV9 ASSGQIGNTIY
- TRBV11-2 ASSLGVNRGNQPQH
- TRBV19 ASRGRGVWTEAF
- TRBV6-5 ASGFTSGSTDTQY
- TRBV11-3 ASSSGQEWTGELF
once TRBV9 ASSYGTQETQY
- TRBV19 ASSTYNEQF
- TRBV11-3 ASSSRRAGETQY
- TRBV5-1 ASSPRPGAGDTGELF
- TRBV5-5 ASSLSADQPQH
- TRBV10-3 AISEGGVYYGYT
once TRBV29-1 SVASGTASGNTIY
- TRBV5-1 ASRGQGGTEAF